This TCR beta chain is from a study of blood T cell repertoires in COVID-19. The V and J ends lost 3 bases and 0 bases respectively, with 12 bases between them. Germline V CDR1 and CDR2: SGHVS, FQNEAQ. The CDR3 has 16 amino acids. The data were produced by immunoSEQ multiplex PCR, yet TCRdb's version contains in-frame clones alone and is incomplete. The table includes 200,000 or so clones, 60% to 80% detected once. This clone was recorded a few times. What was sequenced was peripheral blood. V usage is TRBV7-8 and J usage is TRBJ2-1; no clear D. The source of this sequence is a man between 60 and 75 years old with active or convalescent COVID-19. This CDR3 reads CASSLSLTASYNEQFF. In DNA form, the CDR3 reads TGTGCCAGCAGCTTGAGTCTCACTGCCTCCTACAATGAGCAGTTCTTC.